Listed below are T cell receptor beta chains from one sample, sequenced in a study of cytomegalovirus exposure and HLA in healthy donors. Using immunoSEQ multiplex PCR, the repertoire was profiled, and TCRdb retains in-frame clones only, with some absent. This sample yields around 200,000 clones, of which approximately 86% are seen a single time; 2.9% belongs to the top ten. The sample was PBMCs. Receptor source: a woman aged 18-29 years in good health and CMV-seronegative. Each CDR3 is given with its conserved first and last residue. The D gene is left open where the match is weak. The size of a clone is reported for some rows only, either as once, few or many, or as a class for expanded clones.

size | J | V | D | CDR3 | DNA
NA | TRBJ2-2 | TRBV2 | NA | CASSPSATGELFF | TGTGCCAGCAGCCCGAGTGCCACCGGGGAGCTGTTTTTT
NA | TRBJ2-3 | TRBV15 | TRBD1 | CATSGYGQGGTDTQYF | TGTGCCACCAGCGGGTATGGACAGGGAGGTACAGATACGCAGTATTTT
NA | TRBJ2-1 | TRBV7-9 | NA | CASSLERGAVEQFF | TGTGCCAGCAGCTTAGAACGGGGGGCTGTTGAGCAGTTCTTC
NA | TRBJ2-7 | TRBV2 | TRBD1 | CASTRDRAYEQYF | TGTGCCAGCACCCGGGACAGGGCCTACGAGCAGTACTTC
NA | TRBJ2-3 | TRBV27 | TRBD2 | CASSFGGRGTDTQYF | TGTGCCAGCAGTTTTGGCGGGAGGGGCACAGATACGCAGTATTTT
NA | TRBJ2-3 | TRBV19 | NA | CASSISLTDTQYF | TGTGCCAGTAGTATTTCACTCACAGATACGCAGTATTTT
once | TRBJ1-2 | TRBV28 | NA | CASSLKNYGYTF | TGTGCCAGCAGTCTAAAAAACTATGGCTACACCTTC
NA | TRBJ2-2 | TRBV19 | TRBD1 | CASNLGTGVAGELFF | TGTGCCAGTAACCTCGGGACAGGGGTGGCCGGGGAGCTGTTTTTT
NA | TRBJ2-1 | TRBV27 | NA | CASSWTFGDEQFF | TGTGCCAGCAGTTGGACTTTCGGCGATGAGCAGTTCTTC
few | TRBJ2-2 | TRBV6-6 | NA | CASSYAGGNTGELFF | TGTGCCAGCAGTTACGCCGGGGGGAACACCGGGGAGCTGTTTTTT
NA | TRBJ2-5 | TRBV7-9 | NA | CASSLALLRSQGQETQYF | TGTGCCAGCAGCTTAGCCCTTCTACGAAGCCAGGGCCAAGAGACCCAGTACTTC
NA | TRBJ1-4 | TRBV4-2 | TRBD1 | CASSRATGAQKLFF | TGTGCCAGCAGCCGCGCAACAGGGGCGCAAAAACTGTTTTTT
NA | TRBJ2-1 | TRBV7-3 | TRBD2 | CASSLAPLAGGGNEQFF | TGTGCCAGCAGCTTAGCTCCACTAGCGGGGGGCGGCAATGAGCAGTTCTTC
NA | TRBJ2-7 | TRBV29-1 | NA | CSVARGSYEQYF | TGCAGCGTTGCACGAGGCTCCTACGAGCAGTACTTC
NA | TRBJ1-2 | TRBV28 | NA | CASSPEVVVGYTF | TGTGCCAGCAGTCCAGAGGTGGTCGTTGGCTACACCTTC
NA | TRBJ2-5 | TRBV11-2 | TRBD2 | CASSFERGLETQYF | TGTGCCAGCAGCTTTGAGCGGGGCCTAGAGACCCAGTACTTC
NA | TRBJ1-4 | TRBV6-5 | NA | CASSQNSLLLGKLFF | TGTGCCAGCAGTCAAAACAGTCTACTACTAGGAAAACTGTTTTTT
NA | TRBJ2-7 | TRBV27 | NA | CASSSPGPSEAGEQYF | TGTGCCAGCAGTTCGCCGGGGCCTAGCGAGGCCGGCGAGCAGTACTTC
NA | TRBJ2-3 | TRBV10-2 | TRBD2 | CASSETSLLAGADTQYF | TGCGCCAGCAGTGAGACCTCCCTCCTAGCGGGAGCAGATACGCAGTATTTT
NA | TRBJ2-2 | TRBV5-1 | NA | CASTSGSNTGELFF | TGCGCCAGCACTTCGGGGTCTAACACCGGGGAGCTGTTTTTT
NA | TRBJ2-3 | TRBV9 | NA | CASSSLDTQYF | TGTGCCAGCAGCTCATTGGATACGCAGTATTTT
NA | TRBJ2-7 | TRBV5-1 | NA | CASSLGFGMGGSEQYF | TGCGCCAGCAGCTTGGGTTTTGGGATGGGGGGAAGCGAGCAGTACTTC
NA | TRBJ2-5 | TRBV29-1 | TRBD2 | CSVDGGYQETQYF | TGCAGCGTCGACGGGGGGTACCAAGAGACCCAGTACTTC
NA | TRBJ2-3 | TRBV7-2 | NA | CASSLSRADTQYF | TGTGCCAGCAGCTTATCGAGGGCAGATACGCAGTATTTT
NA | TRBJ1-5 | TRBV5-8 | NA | CASSLIGDQPQHF | TGTGCCAGCAGCTTGATCGGAGATCAGCCCCAGCATTTT
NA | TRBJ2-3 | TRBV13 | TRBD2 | CASSLEPSGADTQYF | TGTGCCAGCAGCTTAGAGCCTAGCGGGGCAGATACGCAGTATTTT
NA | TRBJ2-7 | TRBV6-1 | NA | CASSGLSYEQYF | TGTGCCAGCAGTGGGCTGTCCTACGAGCAGTACTTC
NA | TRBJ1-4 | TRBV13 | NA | CASSLAGGGSEKLFF | TGTGCCAGCAGCTTAGCTGGGGGAGGTTCCGAAAAACTGTTTTTT
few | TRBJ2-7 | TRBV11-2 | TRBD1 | CASSPRQGGHEQYF | TGTGCCAGCAGCCCCCGACAGGGCGGCCACGAGCAGTACTTC
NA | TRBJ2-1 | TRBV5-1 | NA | CASRAPGTWDIHNEQFF | TGCGCCAGCAGAGCCCCCGGGACGTGGGACATCCACAATGAGCAGTTCTTC
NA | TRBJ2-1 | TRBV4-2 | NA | CASSQEQGSYNEQFF | TGTGCCAGCAGCCAAGAACAGGGAAGCTACAATGAGCAGTTCTTC
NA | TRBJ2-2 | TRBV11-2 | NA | CASRGGVGTGELFF | TGTGCCAGCAGAGGGGGGGTGGGCACCGGGGAGCTGTTTTTT
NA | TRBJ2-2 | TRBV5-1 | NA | CASSLIRGDTGELFF | TGCGCCAGCAGCTTAATCAGGGGAGACACCGGGGAGCTGTTTTTT
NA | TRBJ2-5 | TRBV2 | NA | CASSETQRGETQYF | TGTGCCAGCAGTGAAACCCAACGGGGGGAGACCCAGTACTTC
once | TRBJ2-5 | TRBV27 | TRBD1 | CASSLGQGIRETQYF | TGTGCCAGCAGTTTGGGACAGGGGATACGGGAGACCCAGTACTTC
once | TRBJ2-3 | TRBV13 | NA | CASSLYADTQYF | TGTGCCAGCAGCTTATATGCAGATACGCAGTATTTT
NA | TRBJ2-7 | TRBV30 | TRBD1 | CAWSRDRGQTYEQYF | TGTGCCTGGAGCAGGGACAGGGGGCAGACCTACGAGCAGTACTTC
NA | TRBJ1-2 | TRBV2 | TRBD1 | CASTFLGTALQGYTF | TGTGCCAGCACTTTCCTTGGGACAGCTTTACAAGGCTACACCTTC
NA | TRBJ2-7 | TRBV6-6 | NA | CASSSSHEQYF | TGTGCCAGCAGTTCTTCCCACGAGCAGTACTTC
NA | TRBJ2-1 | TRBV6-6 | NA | CASSYQSDEQFF | TGTGCCAGCAGTTACCAATCGGATGAGCAGTTCTTC
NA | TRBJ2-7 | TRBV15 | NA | CATSRDPYGEYEQYF | TGTGCCACCAGCAGAGATCCCTATGGAGAATACGAGCAGTACTTC
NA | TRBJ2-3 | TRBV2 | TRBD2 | CASTIAGGHTDTQYF | TGTGCCAGCACTATAGCGGGAGGGCACACAGATACGCAGTATTTT
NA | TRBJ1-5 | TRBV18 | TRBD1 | CASSRDRVGQPQHF | TGTGCCAGCTCACGGGACAGGGTAGGACAGCCCCAGCATTTT
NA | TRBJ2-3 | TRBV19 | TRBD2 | CASSGGGRQYTDTQYF | TGTGCCAGTAGTGGCGGGGGGAGACAGTACACAGATACGCAGTATTTT
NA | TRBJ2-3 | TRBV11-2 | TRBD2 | CASSPRLAGGPDTQYF | TGTGCCAGCAGCCCAAGACTAGCGGGAGGGCCAGATACGCAGTATTTT
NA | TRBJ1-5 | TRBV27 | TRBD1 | CASSHRGRSNQPQHF | TGTGCCAGCAGTCACAGGGGGCGAAGCAATCAGCCCCAGCATTTT
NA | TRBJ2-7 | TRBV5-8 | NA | CASSFFQGYEQYF | TGTGCCAGCAGCTTCTTTCAGGGGTACGAGCAGTACTTC
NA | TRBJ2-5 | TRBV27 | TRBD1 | CASSSDRVGVETQYF | TGTGCCAGCAGTTCGGACAGGGTGGGGGTAGAGACCCAGTACTTC
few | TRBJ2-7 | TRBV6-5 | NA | CASSYSPGDEQYF | TGTGCCAGCAGTTACTCGCCCGGGGACGAGCAGTACTTC
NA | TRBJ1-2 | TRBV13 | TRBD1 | CASSFDRGDNYGYTF | TGTGCCAGCAGCTTCGACAGGGGGGATAACTATGGCTACACCTTC
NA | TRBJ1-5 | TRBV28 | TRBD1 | CASSLWGGTGGNQPQHF | TGTGCCAGCAGTTTATGGGGGGGGACAGGGGGCAATCAGCCCCAGCATTTT
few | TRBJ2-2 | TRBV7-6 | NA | CASSLSHTGELFF | TGTGCCAGCAGCTTAAGCCACACCGGGGAGCTGTTTTTT
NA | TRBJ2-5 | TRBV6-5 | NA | CASSPSLSEETQYF | TGTGCCAGCAGCCCAAGTCTTTCAGAAGAGACCCAGTACTTC
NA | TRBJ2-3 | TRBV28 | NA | CASSFQGKSTDTQYF | TGTGCCAGCAGTTTCCAGGGGAAATCGACAGATACGCAGTATTTT
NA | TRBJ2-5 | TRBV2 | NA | CASRTQETQYF | TGTGCCAGCAGGACACAAGAGACCCAGTACTTC
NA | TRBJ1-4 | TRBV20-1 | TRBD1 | CSAGQSEKLFF | TGCAGTGCGGGACAGTCGGAAAAACTGTTTTTT
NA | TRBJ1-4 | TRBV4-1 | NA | CASSQGTANEKLFF | TGCGCCAGCAGCCAAGGGACAGCTAATGAAAAACTGTTTTTT
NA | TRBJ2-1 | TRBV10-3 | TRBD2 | CAISDYVAGLAGGPVSYNEQFF | TGTGCCATCAGTGATTACGTGGCGGGACTAGCGGGAGGGCCAGTATCCTACAATGAGCAGTTCTTC
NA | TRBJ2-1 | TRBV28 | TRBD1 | CASRDRGRNEQFF | TGTGCCAGCAGGGACAGGGGCCGAAATGAGCAGTTCTTC